The 3 T cell receptor beta chains below all came from one sample that was sequenced in a study of metastatic and nonmetastatic thyroid tumors. TCRdb re-clonotyped the PCR reads via MiXCR. The table lists roughly 39,000 clones, around 47% of them singletons. All patients were untreated before thyroid surgery. Sequencing input: tumor tissue. The origin of the receptors is a male donor with papillary thyroid cancer or a benign thyroid nodule (not recorded which). Some clones in this sample may be carry-over from other donors' samples.

This clone was observed a few times. V is TRBV6-5 and J is TRBJ1-2; 7 bases map to TRBD1. Looked up from germline, CDR1 is MNHEY and CDR2 is SVGAGI. The junction had 16 bases not matched to a gene; V was cut back by 4 bases and J by 2 bases. This CDR3 is 18 amino acids long. The CDR3 loop reads CASSSSRAPGQKNYGYTF. CDR3 bases: TGTGCCAGCAGTTCCTCACGGGCTCCGGGACAGAAAAACTATGGCTACACCTTC.

The sample holds one count of this clone. The V gene is TRBV11-2, the J gene TRBJ2-1; tentatively, D is TRBD1 or TRBD2 (6 bases each). V lost 1 base and J lost 4, with 20 bases in between. Per germline, CDR1 SGHAT and CDR2 FQNNGV. This CDR3 spans 18 amino acids. The CDR3 spells CASSLGGAHDPPYNEQFF. DNA for the CDR3: TGTGCCAGCAGCTTAGGGGGGGCACATGACCCTCCATACAATGAGCAGTTCTTC.

This sequence joins TRBV11-2 and TRBJ1-3; unclear D gene. Germline values: CDR1 SGHAT, CDR2 FQNNGV. The CDR3 is made up of 19 amino acids. Trimming stripped 5 bases from V and 2 bases from J, with 25 bases between. CDR3 sequence (DNA): TGTGCCAGCAGCCGTCGAACCCTAAAGGCTACAGATGCTGGAAACACCATATATTTT. This codes for CASSRRTLKATDAGNTIYF.